Following are 29 T cell receptor beta chains from one sample sequenced in a study of blood T cell repertoires in COVID-19. Libraries were prepared by immunoSEQ multiplex PCR; TCRdb keeps only in-frame clonotypes and omits some of them. This sample has about 46,000 clones, with around 86% found just once. Sequenced: PBMCs or T cells enriched from blood (not recorded which). The receptors here all came from a woman between 45 and 65 years old who had recovered from COVID-19.

The rearrangement uses TRBV6-5 and TRBJ2-3; D is possibly TRBD2 (5 bases). The CDR3 length is 13 residues. Germline CDR1 and CDR2: MNHEY and SVGAGI. The V end lost 4 bases, the J end lost 8 bases, and 13 bases lay between the germline ends. CDR3 nucleotide sequence: TGTGCCAGCAGTTCAAGAGGAGGCGGTACGCAGTATTTT. Translation: CASSSRGGGTQYF.

As for this clone: The sample contains more than one DNA sequence encoding this CDR3. This sequence joins TRBV19 and TRBJ1-5; D possibly corresponds to TRBD1 (5 bases). CDR1 and CDR2 from the germline V gene are LNHDA and SQIVND (reference sequence). The CDR3 spans 14 residues. The V end lost 5 bases, the J end lost 2 bases, and 10 bases lay between the germline ends. The chain's CDR3 is CASSGQGGNQPQHF. The CDR3 DNA sequence: TGTGCCAGTAGTGGCCAAGGGGGCAATCAGCCCCAGCATTTT.

The chain links TRBV6-5 to TRBJ1-2; D not resolved. Deletions cut 6 bases from V and 8 bases from J, with 16 bases between. The CDR3 is made up of 13 amino acids. Per germline, CDR1 MNHEY and CDR2 SVGAGI. The CDR3 sequence: CASRETSRNGYTF. The CDR3, as DNA: TGTGCCAGCAGGGAGACGTCACGAAACGGCTACACCTTC.

The V and J genes are TRBV10-2 and TRBJ2-2; D gene unclear. V was pared by 4 bases and J by 3 bases, with 9 bases between. CDR3 length: 14 amino acids. The V gene's germline CDR1 is WSHSY and CDR2 SAAADI. CDR3 DNA sequence: TGCGCCAGCAGTGGAGGTCCCTACACCGGGGAGCTGTTTTTT. Its protein product is CASSGGPYTGELFF.

The gene calls are TRBV30 and TRBJ2-4, with 8 positions matching TRBD1. CDR1 and CDR2 from the germline V gene are GTSNPN and SVGIG (reference sequence). This CDR3 comprises 19 residues. V gave up 0 bases and J gave up 0 bases; unmatched junction bases: 13. The CDR3 nucleotides read TGTGCCTGGAGTGTACGGCAGGGGGCCCGTCCTCTAGCCAAAAACATTCAGTACTTC. This codes for CAWSVRQGARPLAKNIQYF.

This chain joins TRBV7-2 and TRBJ2-1; unclear D gene. V lost 5 bases and J lost 4, with 15 bases in between. CDR1 SGHTA and CDR2 FQGNSA come from the germline V gene. The length of the CDR3 is 15 residues. The CDR3 DNA reads as TGTGCCAGCAGCCTATTGCGGAGAGCTTACAATGAGCAGTTCTTC. It encodes CASSLLRRAYNEQFF. The full variable domain, rest sourced from reference TRBV7-2 and TRBJ2-1, is GAGVSQSPSNKVTEKGKDVELRCDPISGHTALYWYRQSLGQGLEFLIYFQGNSAPDKSGLPSDRFSAERTGGSVSTLTIQRTQQEDSAVYLCASSLLRRAYNEQFFGPGTRLTVL.

The chain employs TRBV4-1 and TRBJ1-2, with 7 bases lining up with TRBD1. In germline, CDR1 is MGHRA, CDR2 YSYEKL. CDR3 size: 16 residues. The V gene end was trimmed by 3 bases and the J gene end by 2 bases; junction bases not matched to a gene: 9. The CDR3 nucleotides are TGCGCCAGCAGCCACAATCCGGGACAGCAGAACTATGGCTACACCTTC. Translating gives CASSHNPGQQNYGYTF.

This rearrangement joins TRBV5-1 to TRBJ1-2; no reliable D call. Trimming shortened V by 4 bases and J by 7 bases, and 14 bases separated the two germline ends. This CDR3 is 13 amino acids long. Germline-derived CDR1 and CDR2 are SGHRS and YFSETQ. In nucleotides, the CDR3 is TGCGCCAGCAGCCCGCGCGAGGAGGGTGGCTACACCTTC. Protein sequence: CASSPREEGGYTF.

The chain combines TRBV7-8 with TRBJ2-1, with D possibly TRBD2 on 5 matching bases. Germline CDR1 and CDR2: SGHVS and FQNEAQ. The CDR3 length is 14 residues. V gave up 1 base and J gave up 7 bases, with 11 bases separating them. The CDR3 is CASSLGRPGNEQFF. CDR3 DNA: TGTGCCAGCAGCTTAGGTAGACCGGGGAATGAGCAGTTCTTC.

V usage is TRBV28 and J usage is TRBJ2-7; 9 bases are a match to TRBD1. CDR1 is MDHEN and CDR2 is SYDVKM in the germline V gene. J lost 2 bases, V lost 7 bases, and 6 bases had no gene match. The CDR3 has 14 amino acids. The CDR3 is CASIGGQGAYEQYF. In nucleotides, the CDR3 is TGTGCCAGCATCGGGGGACAGGGTGCCTACGAGCAGTACTTC.

The rearrangement joins TRBV7-9 to TRBJ2-1; no clear D gene. V lost 0 bases and J lost 2, with 5 bases in between. The CDR3 length is 14 residues. CDR1 is SEHNR and CDR2 is FQNEAQ in the germline V gene (reference sequence). This CDR3 is CASSLATAYNEQFF. The DNA for the CDR3 is TGTGCCAGCAGCTTAGCTACGGCCTACAATGAGCAGTTCTTC.

The V and J genes are TRBV6-2 or TRBV6-3 and TRBJ2-7, with D maybe TRBD1 (5 bases). This CDR3 contains 14 residues. Trimming left V 5 bases short and J 0 bases short, with 11 bases between. CDR1 and CDR2 (germline): MNHEY, SVGEGT. Written as DNA, the CDR3 is TGTGCCAGCAGTCGACAGAGTAGCTCCTACGAGCAGTACTTC. Its translation is CASSRQSSSYEQYF.

The V and J genes are TRBV27 and TRBJ2-1; D might be TRBD2 (7 bases). Germline loops: CDR1 MNHEY, CDR2 SMNVEV (reference sequence). The V end lost 5 bases, the J end lost 6 bases, and 23 bases lay between the germline ends. This CDR3 has 17 residues. The CDR3 loop reads CASSLNGGTRGINEQFF. The CDR3 bases are TGTGCCAGCAGTCTCAACGGGGGGACACGGGGAATCAATGAGCAGTTCTTC.

This clone appeared a single time. This sequence joins TRBV5-8 and TRBJ1-1; D gene uncertain. Trimming removed 5 bases at V and 1 base at J, with 15 bases between. CDR1 and CDR2 from the germline V gene are SGHTS and YDEGEE. The length of the CDR3 is 15 residues. CDR3 protein: CASRTVGRSNTEAFF. The CDR3 region has the DNA TGTGCCAGCAGAACGGTGGGCAGATCGAACACTGAAGCTTTCTTT.

The chain is built from TRBV6-1 and TRBJ2-7; D unclear. The CDR3 is 15 amino acids. From germline, CDR1 is MNHNS and CDR2 SASEGT. V was clipped by 2 bases and J by 0 bases, with 11 bases between them. CDR3: CASSEFSGSSYEQYF. CDR3 DNA sequence: TGTGCCAGCAGTGAATTCAGTGGCAGCTCCTACGAGCAGTACTTC.

The CDR3 loop is CASSPQGLSSYEQYF. In DNA, the CDR3 is TGTGCCAGCAGCCCCCAGGGATTAAGCTCCTACGAGCAGTACTTC. This rearrangement joins TRBV7-2 to TRBJ2-7, with D possibly matching TRBD1 (5 bases). The CDR3 has 15 residues. The V gene lost 5 bases and the J gene lost 0 bases, with 14 bases spanning the gap. Germline values: CDR1 SGHTA, CDR2 FQGNSA.

Here the CDR3 reads CASSLIDRPQETQYF. Here the CDR3 DNA reads TGTGCCAGCAGCTTGATTGACAGGCCCCAAGAGACCCAGTACTTC. The chain recombines TRBV5-6 with TRBJ2-5; TRBD1 might be the D (6 bases). The V gene lost 1 base and the J gene lost 1 base, with 11 bases spanning the gap. From germline, CDR1 is SGHDT and CDR2 YYEEEE. This CDR3 has 15 residues.

The CDR3 spells CASSSTGLTNEKLFF. The CDR3 DNA sequence: TGTGCCAGCAGCTCGACAGGGCTGACTAATGAAAAACTGTTTTTT. V and J are TRBV5-5 and TRBJ1-4, with 7 positions matching TRBD1. The V and J ends lost 3 bases and 2 bases, in that order; junction bases with no gene match: 4. The CDR3 extends over 15 amino acids. CDR1 and CDR2 from the germline V gene are SGHKS and YYEKEE (reference sequence). The entire variable domain, with the rest obtained from reference TRBV5-5 and TRBJ1-4, is as follows: DAGVTQSPTHLIKTRGQQVTLRCSPISGHKSVSWYQQVLGQGPQFIFQYYEKEERGRGNFPDRFSARQFPNYSSELNVNALLLGDSALYLCASSSTGLTNEKLFFGSGTQLSVL.

This sequence joins TRBV19 and TRBJ1-6, with TRBD1 identical over 9 bases. CDR1 LNHDA and CDR2 SQIVND come from the germline V gene (reference sequence). Trimming at V came to 9 bases and at J to 7 bases, leaving 4 bases not matched to a gene. The CDR3 has 13 residues. The CDR3, as DNA: TGTGCCAGCCACAGGGGGCCGAATTCACCCCTCCACTTT. Translation gives CASHRGPNSPLHF.

This chain joins TRBV3-1 (or the pseudogene TRBV3-2) and TRBJ1-4, with 11 bases aligning to TRBD1. Germline V lookup: CDR1 LGHDT, CDR2 YNNKEL (reference sequence). Trimming cost V 3 bases and J 2 bases; bases outside gene matches: 20. The CDR3 consists of 22 residues. In DNA form, the CDR3 reads TGTGCCAGCAGCCATTTCATCCGGAGGGACAGGGGGGGCAGGGCGACTAATGAAAAACTGTTTTTT. The encoded protein is CASSHFIRRDRGGRATNEKLFF.

The genes are TRBV4-1 and TRBJ2-4; perhaps TRBD2 as D (5 bases). V gave up 1 base and J gave up 9 bases, with 22 bases separating them. The germline V gene encodes CDR1 MGHRA and CDR2 YSYEKL. The CDR3 runs to 17 residues. The CDR3 spells CASSQGQPRAPDGIQYF. CDR3 nucleotides: TGCGCCAGCAGCCAAGGGCAACCGAGGGCCCCCGATGGCATTCAGTACTTC.

The chain is built from TRBV14 and TRBJ2-1; a weak D match, TRBD2 (5 bases). Germline loops: CDR1 SGHDN, CDR2 FVKESK. V was clipped by 4 bases and J by 5 bases, with 15 bases between them. The CDR3 has 15 residues. The DNA for the CDR3 is TGTGCCAGCAGCCCCCTCTCGGGATACGACAATGAGCAGTTCTTC. This codes for CASSPLSGYDNEQFF. Looking up the rest from reference TRBV14 and TRBJ2-1 gives the full variable domain: EAGVTQFPSHSVIEKGQTVTLRCDPISGHDNLYWYRRVMGKEIKFLLHFVKESKQDESGMPNNRFLAERTGGTYSTLKVQPAELEDSGVYFCASSPLSGYDNEQFFGPGTRLTVL.

The rearrangement links TRBV7-8 to TRBJ2-5; 7 bases align to TRBD2. Trimming removed 0 bases from V and 5 bases from J; junction bases left unmatched: 15. CDR1 is SGHVS, CDR2 FQNEAQ, per germline. This CDR3 has 18 amino acids. CDR3 in DNA: TGTGCCAGCAGCTTAGCGCTGGCTAGCGGCGACTCGGAGGAGACCCAGTACTTC. It codes for CASSLALASGDSEETQYF.

CDR3 coding DNA: TGCAGCGTTGAATTTGCGCGGGAGCGGACCGGGGAGCTGTTTTTT. Residues: CSVEFARERTGELFF. The gene calls are TRBV29-1 and TRBJ2-2; 7 nucleotides line up with TRBD2. V shed 2 bases, J shed 5 bases, and the junction held 8 bases outside the gene matches. Per the germline V gene, CDR1 is SQVTM and CDR2 is ANQGSEA. CDR3 length equals 15 residues.

This clone was found once. The genes are TRBV19 and TRBJ1-6; TRBD1 matches 7 bases. V trimming: 6 bases; J trimming: 7 bases; junction bases outside the gene matches: 12. The CDR3 consists of 16 residues. Per the germline V gene, CDR1 is LNHDA and CDR2 is SQIVND (reference sequence). The DNA of the CDR3 is TGTGCCAGTAGCGTGACAGGGTTTGAGGGGAATTCACCCCTCCACTTT. Translation: CASSVTGFEGNSPLHF.

The genes are TRBV6-1 and TRBJ1-1; TRBD1 might be the D (5 bases). The CDR3 spans 15 residues. CDR1 and CDR2 from the germline V gene are MNHNS and SASEGT. Trimming shortened V by 0 bases and J by 3 bases, and 11 bases separated the two germline ends. The CDR3: CASSEALWGDTEAFF. The DNA for the CDR3 is TGTGCCAGCAGTGAAGCGCTTTGGGGGGACACTGAAGCTTTCTTT.

The rearrangement joins TRBV2 to TRBJ2-7; D unresolved. Trimming shortened V by 4 bases and J by 4 bases, and 5 bases separated the two germline ends. The CDR3 runs to 11 residues. Germline lookup yields CDR1 SNHLY and CDR2 FYNNEI. The CDR3 nucleotides read TGTGCCAGCAGTGGGGCATACGAGCAGTACTTC. It yields the protein CASSGAYEQYF.

This chain links TRBV6-1 with TRBJ2-1; the match to TRBD1 covers 7 bases. CDR3 length: 17 residues. V was clipped by 4 bases and J by 0 bases; unmatched bases: 9. Germline V gives CDR1 MNHNS, CDR2 SASEGT. The CDR3 DNA is TGTGCCAGCAGTGCAATACTTGGGACAGCCTCCTACAATGAGCAGTTCTTC. Translated, it gives CASSAILGTASYNEQFF.

V gene TRBV9 combines with J gene TRBJ2-1; TRBD2 might be the D (5 bases). Deletions cut 3 bases from V and 1 base from J, with 11 bases between. Per germline, CDR1 SGDLS and CDR2 YYNGEE. This CDR3 is 15 amino acids long. In nucleotides, the CDR3 is TGTGCCAGCAGCGCCCGGGGAGATTCCTACAATGAGCAGTTCTTC. It translates to CASSARGDSYNEQFF.